This entry lists 32 T cell receptor beta chains sequenced from one sample in a study of T cells in Graves' hyperthyroidism and ophthalmopathy. Authors of the study amplified TCR beta CDR3 regions from RNA transcripts. The HTBI primer set drove a first-round RT-PCR of the TCR CDR3. MiXCR, applied by TCRdb to the multiplex PCR reads, yields one record per CDR3 protein. The repertoire includes nearly 600,000 distinct CDR3 sequences, 13% to 15% of them detected once, and less than 9% sits in the top ten. Sequenced sample: blood. These receptors originate from a woman between 18 and 29 years old with Graves' ophthalmopathy.

This clonotype was counted at least ten times. V gene TRBV30 combines with J gene TRBJ2-5; no clear D gene. This CDR3 has 12 residues. Trimming left V 1 base short and J 4 bases short, with 7 bases between. Per germline, CDR1 GTSNPN and CDR2 SVGIG (reference sequence). The CDR3 DNA follows: TGTGCCTGGAGTGAGACCACAGAGACCCAGTACTTC. Its translation is CAWSETTETQYF.

This clonotype occurred many times. The V and J genes are TRBV30 and TRBJ1-5; no clear D. This CDR3 is built from 13 residues. Germline assignment: CDR1 GTSNPN and CDR2 SVGIG (reference sequence). V gave up 0 bases and J gave up 5 bases, with 8 bases separating them. The CDR3 nucleotides read TGTGCCTGGAGTGTAAGGGAGGATCAGCCCCAGCATTTT. This encodes CAWSVREDQPQHF.

The chain links TRBV5-1 to TRBJ2-1, with D unresolved. This CDR3 comprises 15 residues. The V end lost 1 base, the J end lost 9 bases, and 17 bases lay between the germline ends. Germline loops: CDR1 SGHRS, CDR2 YFSETQ. CDR3 nucleotides: TGCGCCAGCAGCTTGAAAGCCCTCGTTCGGCGTGAGCAGTTCTTC. This sequence encodes CASSLKALVRREQFF.

In its sample, this clonotype was seen a few times. DNA for the CDR3: TGTGCCAGCAGCTTAACAGGGGGAATACAAGAGACCCAGTACTTC. This sequence encodes CASSLTGGIQETQYF. The chain links TRBV7-3 to TRBJ2-5, with a possible D match to TRBD1 (6 bases). Trimming took off 0 bases at V and 2 bases at J, with 10 bases between the two ends. CDR1 SGHTA and CDR2 FQGTGA come from the germline V gene. CDR3 size: 15 residues.

V usage is TRBV10-3 and J usage is TRBJ2-5; D perhaps matches TRBD2 (7 bases). Trimming took 0 bases from V and 2 from J, leaving 10 bases between them. The CDR3 has 15 residues. Germline V gene data show CDR1 as ENHRY and CDR2 as SYGVKD. The CDR3 loop is CAISESGGQQETQYF. The CDR3 DNA is TGTGCCATCAGTGAGTCCGGGGGGCAACAAGAGACCCAGTACTTC.

This clonotype was detected many times. The CDR3 loop is CASMRSSGIQETQYF. In DNA form, the CDR3 reads TGTGCCAGCATGCGTTCCTCAGGGATACAAGAGACCCAGTACTTC. The V and J genes are TRBV12-3 or TRBV12-4 and TRBJ2-5, with D maybe TRBD1 (5 bases). V was pared by 7 bases and J by 2 bases, with 17 bases between. The CDR3 has 15 residues.

The chain is built from TRBV7-9 and TRBJ2-1; D is ambiguous. The germline gives CDR1 SEHNR, CDR2 FQNEAQ (reference sequence). The V and J ends lost 6 bases and 7 bases respectively, with 22 bases between them. The CDR3 runs to 16 residues. CDR3 sequence: CASSLKYGVTRNEQFF. The DNA for the CDR3 is TGTGCCAGCAGTCTAAAGTACGGCGTCACTCGGAATGAGCAGTTCTTC. The complete variable domain, with remaining parts taken from reference TRBV7-9 and TRBJ2-1, reads DTGVSQNPRHKITKRGQNVTFRCDPISEHNRLYWYRQTLGQGPEFLTYFQNEAQLEKSRLLSDRFSAERPKGSFSTLEIQRTEQGDSAMYLCASSLKYGVTRNEQFFGPGTRLTVL.

About this clonotype itself: A read error may be the cause here, since a much bigger clone is one base away. The genes are TRBV20-1 and TRBJ2-3; D gene ambiguous. Germline CDR1 is DFQATT and CDR2 is SNEGSKA (reference sequence). CDR3 length: 13 amino acids. Between the trimmed V and J ends, which lost 7 bases and 5 bases, there was a span of 16 bases. The CDR3 is CSDNGPQQDTQYF. The CDR3 DNA follows: TGCAGTGATAATGGGCCGCAACAAGATACGCAGTATTTT.

The V call is TRBV2, the J call TRBJ2-7; 11 bases match TRBD2. Per the germline V gene, CDR1 is SNHLY and CDR2 is FYNNEI. V lost 7 bases, J lost 1 base, and 3 bases stayed unmatched. The CDR3 is 14 residues long. CDR3 DNA sequence: TGTGCCAGCATCCTAGCGGGAGGATCCTACGAGCAGTACTTC. Amino acids: CASILAGGSYEQYF.

The chain employs TRBV24-1 and TRBJ2-1; 8 nucleotides align to TRBD1. Germline lookup yields CDR1 KGHDR and CDR2 SFDVKD. The CDR3 loop spans 16 amino acids. J lost 2 bases, V lost 4 bases, and 6 bases had no gene match. The DNA for the CDR3 is TGTGCCACCAGTGAGGGCGGACAGGGCACCTACAATGAGCAGTTCTTC. The encoded protein is CATSEGGQGTYNEQFF.

V gene TRBV19 combines with J gene TRBJ1-3; 7 bases agree with TRBD1. V lost 5 bases, J lost 4 bases, and 14 bases stayed unmatched. From germline, CDR1 is LNHDA and CDR2 SQIVND (reference sequence). CDR3 length: 17 amino acids. The CDR3 here is CASSPRDSFYSGNTIYF. CDR3 DNA: TGTGCCAGTAGTCCACGGGACAGCTTTTATTCCGGAAACACCATATATTTT.

This clonotype has at least ten counts. The J gene is TRBJ2-3, the V gene TRBV28, with 10 positions matching TRBD1. CDR3 length: 16 residues. In germline, CDR1 is MDHEN, CDR2 SYDVKM. J gave up 4 bases and V 4 bases, and 8 bases lay outside the gene matches. Written as DNA, the CDR3 is TGTGCCAGCAGTTCACCGGGACAGGGGATGCCAGATACGCAGTATTTT. It specifies CASSSPGQGMPDTQYF.

The chain's CDR3 is CASSSAVDRATQPQHF. DNA for the CDR3: TGTGCCAGCAGCTCGGCCGTCGACAGGGCTACTCAGCCCCAGCATTTT. V and J are TRBV28 and TRBJ1-5, with TRBD1 identical over 7 bases. V shed 6 bases, J shed 6 bases, and the junction held 14 bases outside the gene matches. Germline V CDR1 and CDR2: MDHEN, SYDVKM. The CDR3 runs 16 residues.

Details on this clonotype: At one end, the junction sequence differs from germline, possibly due to a read error. The rearrangement uses TRBV15 and TRBJ2-1; a possible D gene is TRBD2 (6 bases). Germline V lookup: CDR1 LNHNV, CDR2 YYDKDF (reference sequence). The CDR3 contains 18 residues. The CDR3 spells CPTSRETGSDLGLNEQFF. CDR3 in DNA: TGTCCCACCAGCAGAGAAACCGGGAGTGATCTGGGCCTAAATGAGCAGTTCTTC.

This clonotype came up many times. This chain joins TRBV19 and TRBJ2-1; 11 bases are a match to TRBD1. V was pared by 2 bases and J by 7 bases, with 7 bases of the junction left unmatched. The CDR3 is made up of 16 amino acids. In germline, CDR1 is LNHDA, CDR2 SQIVND (reference sequence). The CDR3 DNA reads TGTGCCAGTAGTATATCTGGACAGGGGGCTGGAAATGAGCAGTTCTTC. This translates into CASSISGQGAGNEQFF.

This clonotype was observed many times. The rearrangement links TRBV3-1 to TRBJ2-1, with D perhaps TRBD2 (6 bases). The V gene lost 1 base and the J gene lost 8 bases, with 12 bases spanning the gap. Germline V gene data show CDR1 as LGHDT and CDR2 as YNNKEL (reference sequence). The CDR3 has 14 amino acids. The CDR3 is CASSQVTSEHEQFF. For the CDR3, the DNA is TGTGCCAGCAGCCAAGTGACTAGTGAGCATGAGCAGTTCTTC.

The chain links TRBV24-1 to TRBJ2-5, with D unclear. Germline V lookup: CDR1 KGHDR, CDR2 SFDVKD. The CDR3 has 17 amino acids. The V and J ends lost 3 bases and 1 base respectively, with 17 bases between them. In DNA form, the CDR3 reads TGTGCCACCAGTGATCCTCAGACGGGCGGCTTCCAAGAGACCCAGTACTTC. Translated, it gives CATSDPQTGGFQETQYF.

This clonotype was counted many times. The chain joins TRBV5-1 to TRBJ2-2; 7 bases are a match to TRBD1. CDR1 is SGHRS, CDR2 YFSETQ, per germline. This CDR3 has 16 amino acids. V shed 4 bases and J 0 bases; nucleotides not matched to a gene: 6. DNA for the CDR3: TGCGCCAGCAGCGGGGTGACAGGGACGAACACCGGGGAGCTGTTTTTT. Translating gives CASSGVTGTNTGELFF.

This clonotype was seen ten or more times. The chain recombines TRBV10-3 with TRBJ2-1, with TRBD2 matching 9 bases. The CDR3 is made up of 16 amino acids. CDR1 is ENHRY, CDR2 SYGVKD, per germline. In DNA, the CDR3 is TGTGCAGCGGGAGGAAGCGGATCCAGCTCCTACAATGAGCAGTTCTTC. Translating it yields CAAGGSGSSSYNEQFF.

V usage is TRBV6-1 and J usage is TRBJ2-2; the D gene is possibly TRBD2 (5 bases). The CDR3 runs 16 residues. In germline, CDR1 is MNHNS, CDR2 SASEGT. The V end lost 7 bases, the J end lost 2 bases, and 17 bases lay between the germline ends. CDR3 nucleotides: TGTGCCAGCACCCAGCAGAGGGCCCCAAACACCGGGGAGCTGTTTTTT. It encodes CASTQQRAPNTGELFF.

This clonotype was picked up a small number of times. The genes are TRBV4-1 and TRBJ1-5; D not certain. Germline CDR1 is MGHRA and CDR2 is YSYEKL. The CDR3 has 13 amino acids. The ends were cut back, 0 bases at V and 11 bases at J, with 11 bases in the middle. In nucleotides, the CDR3 is TGCGCCAGCAGCCAAGACAGGTTTAAGGCCCAGCATTTT. It specifies CASSQDRFKAQHF.

With respect to this clonotype: A junction boundary mismatches the germline segment, possibly from a read error. The rearrangement joins TRBV19 to TRBJ1-5, with TRBD1 matching over 10 bases. Germline V gene lookup returns CDR1 LNHDA and CDR2 SQIVND (reference sequence). The CDR3 covers 14 residues. CDR3 sequence: CASSSTGGNRPQHF. The CDR3 nucleotides are TGTGCCAGTAGTTCGACAGGGGGCAATCGGCCCCAGCATTTT.

The sample holds many counts of this clonotype. The chain links TRBV6-2 or TRBV6-3 to TRBJ2-7; 10 bases fit TRBD1. J lost 1 base, V lost 4 bases, and 7 bases had no gene match. CDR3 length equals 16 residues. Germline V gives CDR1 MNHEY, CDR2 SVGEGT. CDR3: CASSFRTGGLSYEQYF. In DNA form, the CDR3 reads TGTGCCAGCAGTTTTCGGACAGGGGGACTGTCCTACGAGCAGTACTTC.

The genes are TRBV7-8 and TRBJ1-3; D uncertain. V was clipped by 4 bases and J by 2 bases, with 18 bases between them. The germline V gene encodes CDR1 SGHVS and CDR2 FQNEAQ. The CDR3 runs to 17 residues. CDR3 sequence reads: CASSSLASRRPGNTIYF. CDR3 DNA sequence: TGTGCCAGCAGCTCCCTCGCCTCAAGACGGCCTGGAAACACCATATATTTT.

The sample holds many counts of this clonotype. The V call is TRBV24-1, the J call TRBJ2-5, with D hard to call. The CDR3 is 15 residues long. Germline CDR1 and CDR2: KGHDR and SFDVKD. Trimming cost V 6 bases and J 1 base, with 14 bases left between them. This CDR3 is CATSLGRNLQETQYF. CDR3 DNA: TGTGCCACCAGTCTGGGCAGGAACCTCCAAGAGACCCAGTACTTC.

At least ten counts were recorded for this clonotype. J is TRBJ1-1 and V is TRBV9; D uncertain. Germline-derived CDR1 and CDR2 are SGDLS and YYNGEE. Trimming stripped 0 bases from V and 3 bases from J, with 6 bases between. The CDR3 has 13 amino acids. The CDR3 spells CASSVAQDTEAFF. The CDR3 nucleotides are TGTGCCAGCAGCGTAGCCCAGGACACTGAAGCTTTCTTT.

The J gene is TRBJ1-2, the V gene TRBV9, with D perhaps matching TRBD1 (5 bases). The germline V gene encodes CDR1 SGDLS and CDR2 YYNGEE. The V end lost 2 bases, the J end lost 11 bases, and 16 bases lay between the germline ends. This CDR3 has 13 amino acids. The CDR3: CASSVGQGGRYTF. The CDR3 DNA sequence: TGTGCCAGCAGCGTTGGTCAGGGAGGTCGTTACACCTTC. Based on the CDR3 plus reference TRBV9 and TRBJ1-2, the full variable domain is DSGVTQTPKHLITATGQRVTLRCSPRSGDLSVYWYQQSLDQGLQFLIQYYNGEERAKGNILERFSAQQFPDLHSELNLSSLELGDSALYFCASSVGQGGRYTFGSGTRLTVV.

V gene TRBV4-1 combines with J gene TRBJ2-2; 9 nucleotides align to TRBD2. Trimming at V came to 3 bases and at J to 4 bases, leaving 9 bases not matched to a gene. This CDR3 is built from 17 residues. CDR1 is MGHRA and CDR2 is YSYEKL in the germline V gene. In DNA form, the CDR3 reads TGCGCCAGCAGCCATATGCTGACTAGCGGAGGCACCGGGGAGCTGTTTTTT. Protein: CASSHMLTSGGTGELFF.

This clonotype was counted between two and nine times. J is TRBJ2-2 and V is TRBV6-6, with D perhaps matching TRBD1 (5 bases). Germline lookup yields CDR1 MNHNY and CDR2 SVGAGI (reference sequence). This CDR3 has 16 residues. Trimming removed 1 base from V and 6 bases from J, with 15 bases in between. The CDR3 loop reads CASSYLGQFYAGELFF. The CDR3 DNA is TGTGCCAGCAGTTACTTAGGACAATTTTATGCCGGGGAGCTGTTTTTT.

Many counts were recorded for this clonotype. The gene calls are TRBV7-9 and TRBJ2-3; 7 nucleotides match TRBD1. Germline V gene sequence: CDR1 SEHNR, CDR2 FQNEAQ (reference sequence). With 5 bases clipped from V and 6 bases from J, the junction kept 5 bases outside the gene matches. This CDR3 contains 13 residues. CDR3 sequence: CASSDRVADTQYF. CDR3 nucleotide sequence: TGTGCCAGCAGCGACAGGGTGGCGGATACGCAGTATTTT.

There are a few counts of this clonotype. V and J are TRBV19 and TRBJ2-4; weak D call: TRBD1 (6 bases). Germline V gene data show CDR1 as LNHDA and CDR2 as SQIVND (reference sequence). With 5 bases removed from V and 1 base from J, the gap between germline ends came to 6 bases. This CDR3 contains 13 residues. The CDR3 spells CASSDRAKNIQYF. DNA for the CDR3: TGTGCCAGTAGTGACAGGGCCAAAAACATTCAGTACTTC.

At least ten counts were recorded for this clonotype. The chain recombines TRBV7-3 with TRBJ2-1, with 8 bases that match TRBD2. With 5 bases clipped from V and 3 bases from J, the junction kept 6 bases outside the gene matches. This CDR3 contains 15 residues. In germline, CDR1 is SGHTA, CDR2 FQGTGA. The chain's CDR3 is CASSQSGRGYNEQFF. CDR3 DNA sequence: TGTGCCAGCAGCCAGAGCGGGAGAGGCTACAATGAGCAGTTCTTC.